This record covers a single T cell receptor (beta chain). Its matching antigen is unknown. The authors reverse transcribed all of the isolated RNA, so sequencing captured expressed TCRB transcripts. Samples of naive, central memory and regulatory T cells yielded a mean of around 3.8 million reads. TCRdb's table, derived via immunoSEQ multiplex PCR, lists solely in-frame clones and lacks some. The repertoire has some 240,000 clones, 15% to 20% of them found once; the top ten carry approximately 0.081%. V dropped 1 base and J dropped 6 bases, with 26 bases sitting between them. Looked up from germline, CDR1 is MNHEY and CDR2 is SMNVEV (reference sequence). The CDR3 runs to 19 residues. This record belongs to a study of beta chain features in type 1 diabetes. Study results and limitations: For patients and controls alike, PCR might favor shorter templates to the same degree. Significant though moderate, a shortening of TCRB CDR3s appeared in all four CD4+ subsets of Type 1 diabetes patients. Researchers reported that naive, central memory and Treg TCRB repertoires appeared more similar in patients than in healthy donors. The VDJ junctions of type 1 diabetes patients carried fewer insertions and more deletions.

This sequence was found in a young man with type 1 diabetes. The chain employs TRBV27 and TRBJ2-3; D possibly corresponds to TRBD2 (7 bases). The sequenced sample was naive CD4+ T cells from blood. CDR3 protein: CASSLFSPLATPQGDTQYF. CDR3 nucleotide sequence: TGTGCCAGCAGTTTATTCTCCCCACTAGCGACCCCCCAGGGGGATACGCAGTATTTT.